This T cell receptor (beta chain) was retrieved from a study of post-analysis software for immune sequencing data. Only one count was recorded for this clonotype. The target antigen is unknown. Findings and caveats of the study: Under the F measure, samples that were prepared in one batch clustered strongly together. When compared against controls, multiple sclerosis patients showed significantly lower normalized Chao1 diversity. Five TRBV segments occurring more often in patients than controls included TRBV5-6, TRBV5-1 and TRBV20-1.

The CDR3 has 13 amino acids. V lost 5 bases to trimming and J lost 8 bases, with 15 bases between them. From germline, CDR1 is MNHNY and CDR2 SVGAGI (reference sequence). Presence of unique molecular identifiers characterized the TCR beta cDNA libraries. TCRdb recomputed calls from the PCR reads with MiXCR, one row per CDR3 protein. The sample lists hundreds of thousands of distinct CDR3 sequences, approximately 60% occurring once. The receptor's source is a girl aged 2 to 9 with multiple sclerosis. Source material: blood. The chain employs TRBV6-6 and TRBJ1-2, with TRBD1 as a possible D gene (5 bases). The CDR3 coding sequence is TGTGCCAGCAGTCCCGACAGCTCTCCGGGCTACACCTTC. Translated: CASSPDSSPGYTF.